Below are 31 T cell receptor beta chains sequenced from a single sample in a study of blood T cell repertoires in COVID-19. Only in-frame clones appear in the TCRdb table, and some are missing; sequencing was by immunoSEQ multiplex PCR. Among roughly 500,000 clones listed, roughly 88% were seen once. Sequencing used PBMCs or T cells enriched from blood (not recorded which). All receptors come from a woman aged 40 to 50 who had recovered from COVID-19.

The genes are TRBV19 and TRBJ1-5; 7 bases agree with TRBD1. J lost 5 bases, V lost 6 bases, and 7 bases had no gene match. The CDR3 loop spans 14 amino acids. The germline V gene encodes CDR1 LNHDA and CDR2 SQIVND (reference sequence). DNA of the CDR3: TGTGCCAGTAGAAAGACAGGGAGCCATCAGCCCCAGCATTTT. Its protein product is CASRKTGSHQPQHF.

In regard to this clone: This sample includes further DNA sequences coding for the same CDR3. This CDR3 is CASSSPGQPQHF. The CDR3 DNA reads TGTGCCAGCAGCTCCCCAGGTCAGCCCCAGCATTTT. This chain uses TRBV5-4 with TRBJ1-5; unclear D gene. The CDR3 totals 12 residues. V was trimmed by 3 bases and J by 6 bases, leaving 7 bases between them. In germline, CDR1 is SGHNT, CDR2 YYREEE (reference sequence).

This clone was found once. This chain uses TRBV6-2 or TRBV6-3 with TRBJ2-7, with TRBD1 identical over 8 bases. The CDR3 totals 11 residues. V dropped 5 bases and J dropped 9; count of bases not matched to a gene: 3. Germline lookup yields CDR1 MNHEY and CDR2 SVGEGT. The CDR3 nucleotides are TGTGCCAGCAGTCAAGGACAGGGGCAGTACTTC. Its translation: CASSQGQGQYF.

V and J are TRBV11-3 and TRBJ1-1; D unresolved. V lost 1 base to trimming and J lost 1 base, with 7 bases between them. Germline V gene data show CDR1 as SGHNT and CDR2 as YENEEA. The CDR3 runs 14 residues. The CDR3 region has the DNA TGTGCCAGCAGCTTAGGACACTCGAACACTGAAGCTTTCTTT. It is translated as CASSLGHSNTEAFF.

The chain is built from TRBV10-3 and TRBJ1-5; 10 nucleotides match TRBD1. V dropped 0 bases and J dropped 8; count of bases not matched to a gene: 4. Germline V CDR1 and CDR2: ENHRY, SYGVKD. The CDR3 sequence is 15 residues long. The CDR3 loop is CAISESGQGRKPQHF. The CDR3 DNA reads as TGTGCCATCAGTGAGTCGGGACAGGGGCGGAAGCCCCAGCATTTT.

The V call is TRBV16, the J call TRBJ1-5; D ambiguous. Germline V lookup: CDR1 KGHSY, CDR2 FQNENV. The CDR3 extends over 17 amino acids. Trimming removed 0 bases at V and 0 bases at J, with 12 bases between. In DNA form, the CDR3 reads TGTGCCAGCAGCCAATCGAGGCAACATCCTAGCAATCAGCCCCAGCATTTT. It translates to CASSQSRQHPSNQPQHF. Combining the CDR3 with reference TRBV16 and TRBJ1-5 gives the whole variable domain GEEVAQTPKHLVRGEGQKAKLYCAPIKGHSYVFWYQQVLKNEFKFLISFQNENVFDETGMPKERFSAKCLPNSPCSLEIQATKLEDSAVYFCASSQSRQHPSNQPQHFGDGTRLSIL.

V is TRBV27 and J is TRBJ2-1, with 10 bases identical to TRBD1. This CDR3 is built from 15 residues. The ends lost 3 bases at V and 9 bases at J; junction bases unmatched: 8. Looked up from germline, CDR1 is MNHEY and CDR2 is SMNVEV (reference sequence). The CDR3 sequence: CASSFPRDRGVEQFF. The CDR3 region has the DNA TGTGCCAGCAGTTTCCCTCGGGACAGGGGTGTTGAGCAGTTCTTC.

The chain employs TRBV14 and TRBJ1-2; 8 bases line up with TRBD1. V trimming: 4 bases; J trimming: 2 bases; junction bases outside the gene matches: 3. CDR1 SGHDN and CDR2 FVKESK come from the germline V gene. The length of the CDR3 is 14 residues. CDR3: CASSPGQANYGYTF. In nucleotides, the CDR3 is TGTGCCAGCAGCCCGGGACAGGCAAACTATGGCTACACCTTC.

The chain recombines TRBV5-6 with TRBJ2-5, with a possible D match to TRBD2 (6 bases). V gave up 2 bases and J gave up 4 bases, with 15 bases separating them. The CDR3 is made up of 15 amino acids. Germline loops: CDR1 SGHDT, CDR2 YYEEEE. For the CDR3, the DNA is TGTGCCAGCAGCTTATCTTCGGTGGGGGGAGAGACCCAGTACTTC. Its translation is CASSLSSVGGETQYF.

Only one count was recorded for this clone. The CDR3 DNA follows: TGTGCCAGCAGCTCCTCCGGGACAGGGTATCAGCCCCAGCATTTT. Its protein product is CASSSSGTGYQPQHF. The rearrangement joins TRBV11-2 to TRBJ1-5, with TRBD1 matching 9 bases. The junction had 6 bases not matched to a gene; V was cut back by 4 bases and J by 5 bases. CDR1 and CDR2 (germline): SGHAT, FQNNGV. The CDR3 runs 15 residues.

The chain combines TRBV9 with TRBJ1-3, with TRBD1 as a possible D gene (6 bases). V was trimmed by 4 bases and J by 3 bases, leaving 14 bases between them. The CDR3 is 15 amino acids. Germline loops: CDR1 SGDLS, CDR2 YYNGEE. The CDR3 region is CASSLDSRGGNTIYF. The DNA for the CDR3 is TGTGCCAGCAGCTTGGACAGCCGGGGTGGAAACACCATATATTTT.

The V call is TRBV19, the J call TRBJ1-2, with 7 bases identical to TRBD1. CDR3 length equals 13 residues. Germline trimming cut 7 bases from V and 4 bases from J; bases unmatched to any gene: 6. In germline, CDR1 is LNHDA, CDR2 SQIVND (reference sequence). CDR3 residues: CASTEGTAYGYTF. DNA of the CDR3: TGTGCCAGTACCGAAGGGACAGCCTATGGCTACACCTTC.

This clone was detected once. This chain connects TRBV7-2 to TRBJ2-6; D uncertain. CDR1 and CDR2 from the germline V gene are SGHTA and FQGNSA. This CDR3 has 16 residues. Trimming pared 0 bases from V and 0 bases from J, leaving 6 bases between. The CDR3 nucleotides read TGTGCCAGCAGCTTAGCGCGGCTCTCTGGGGCCAACGTCCTGACTTTC. It translates to CASSLARLSGANVLTF.

This chain links TRBV10-3 with TRBJ2-6, with D maybe TRBD2 (6 bases). Germline CDR1 and CDR2: ENHRY and SYGVKD. V shed 5 bases and J shed 6 bases, with 17 bases lying between them. The CDR3 covers 16 residues. Here the CDR3 DNA reads TGTGCCATCAGTAGGGACTCACCTCTTGAGGCCAACGTCCTGACTTTC. Translated: CAISRDSPLEANVLTF.

The V and J genes are TRBV19 and TRBJ2-1, with 10 bases identical to TRBD2. The CDR3 covers 14 residues. CDR1 and CDR2 (germline): LNHDA, SQIVND (reference sequence). J was trimmed by 7 bases and V by 8 bases; bases with no gene match: 8. CDR3 protein: CASQSGRAPNEQFF. CDR3 DNA: TGTGCCAGTCAAAGCGGGAGGGCTCCAAATGAGCAGTTCTTC.

The chain couples TRBV28 to TRBJ1-2; D is ambiguous. Deletions cut 5 bases from V and 0 bases from J, with 7 bases between. Per germline, CDR1 MDHEN and CDR2 SYDVKM. The CDR3 consists of 13 residues. In nucleotides, the CDR3 is TGTGCCAGCAGTCCCGCGGCTAACTATGGCTACACCTTC. Protein sequence: CASSPAANYGYTF.

J is TRBJ2-7 and V is TRBV7-8, with TRBD1 identical over 7 bases. V shed 5 bases and J 5 bases; nucleotides not matched to a gene: 12. Germline assignment: CDR1 SGHVS and CDR2 FQNEAQ. The CDR3 extends over 15 amino acids. DNA for the CDR3: TGTGCCAGCAGCCAGTCCGACAGGGCGATCCACGAGCAGTACTTC. The encoded protein is CASSQSDRAIHEQYF.

The chain links TRBV5-1 to TRBJ2-7, with 9 positions matching TRBD2. The CDR3 runs 15 residues. Germline V gene lookup returns CDR1 SGHRS and CDR2 YFSETQ. Unmatched junction bases numbered 11, after V lost 6 bases and J lost 4 bases. This CDR3 is CASTIVGSGSYEQYF. As DNA, the CDR3 is TGCGCCAGCACCATCGTTGGTAGCGGGAGTTACGAGCAGTACTTC.

The CDR3 loop is CASTGDTEAFF. The CDR3 nucleotides are TGCGCCAGCACAGGGGACACTGAAGCTTTCTTT. The rearrangement joins TRBV5-1 to TRBJ1-1; a possible D gene is TRBD1 (6 bases). Germline CDR1 SGHRS, CDR2 YFSETQ. The CDR3 totals 11 residues. Trimming left V 6 bases short and J 3 bases short, with 6 bases between.

The chain is built from TRBV5-8 and TRBJ2-7; D is ambiguous. Trimming took 4 bases from V and 3 from J, leaving 17 bases between them. The CDR3 is 15 residues long. CDR1 and CDR2 from the germline V gene are SGHTS and YDEGEE. CDR3 coding DNA: TGTGCCAGCAGCGAACTTGGTGGAGACGGCTACGAGCAGTACTTC. It translates to CASSELGGDGYEQYF.

The chain employs TRBV18 and TRBJ2-1; 14 bases align to TRBD2. The CDR3 length is 18 residues. Trimming took 1 base from V and 6 from J; bases not matched to a gene: 8. Germline V gives CDR1 KGHSH, CDR2 LQKENI. The CDR3 DNA reads TGTGCCAGCTCACCACGCCCGGGACTAGCGGGAGTAGGCAATGAGCAGTTCTTC. This codes for CASSPRPGLAGVGNEQFF.

The J gene is TRBJ1-2, the V gene TRBV11-2; 8 bases agree with TRBD1. Trimming cost V 6 bases and J 0 bases; bases outside gene matches: 12. Germline V lookup: CDR1 SGHAT, CDR2 FQNNGV. This CDR3 has 17 residues. In DNA form, the CDR3 reads TGTGCCAGCAGTACCCCCAAGGGACAGGCTACTAACTATGGCTACACCTTC. It encodes CASSTPKGQATNYGYTF. Filled out from reference TRBV11-2 and TRBJ1-2, the complete variable domain reads EAGVAQSPRYKIIEKRQSVAFWCNPISGHATLYWYQQILGQGPKLLIQFQNNGVVDDSQLPKDRFSAERLKGVDSTLKIQPAKLEDSAVYLCASSTPKGQATNYGYTFGSGTRLTVV.

V and J are TRBV11-3 and TRBJ1-1, with D perhaps matching TRBD1 (6 bases). V gave up 5 bases and J gave up 6 bases, with 16 bases separating them. The CDR3 extends over 14 amino acids. Germline-derived CDR1 and CDR2 are SGHNT and YENEEA. This CDR3 is CASSLTGPPAEAFF. The CDR3, as DNA: TGTGCCAGCAGCCTAACAGGGCCCCCTGCTGAAGCTTTCTTT. The full variable domain, its missing parts supplied by reference TRBV11-3 and TRBJ1-1, is EAGVVQSPRYKIIEKKQPVAFWCNPISGHNTLYWYLQNLGQGPELLIRYENEEAVDDSQLPKDRFSAERLKGVDSTLKIQPAELGDSAVYLCASSLTGPPAEAFFGQGTRLTVV.

The genes are TRBV5-6 and TRBJ1-5, with 7 bases aligning to TRBD1. V dropped 0 bases and J dropped 7; count of bases not matched to a gene: 7. CDR1 is SGHDT and CDR2 is YYEEEE in the germline V gene. The CDR3 contains 15 residues. The CDR3 DNA reads TGTGCCAGCAGCTTGGCCTTGACAGGGCAACAGCCCCAGCATTTT. Its translation is CASSLALTGQQPQHF.

The chain combines TRBV7-2 with TRBJ2-7, with a tentative D call TRBD1 (5 bases). The CDR3 is 15 amino acids. Per the germline V gene, CDR1 is SGHTA and CDR2 is FQGNSA. V lost 3 bases, J lost 2 bases, and 14 bases lay in between. The CDR3 protein is CASSFDGQRPYEQYF. CDR3 nucleotides: TGTGCCAGCAGCTTTGACGGACAACGCCCCTACGAGCAGTACTTC. The complete variable domain, with remaining parts taken from reference TRBV7-2 and TRBJ2-7, reads GAGVSQSPSNKVTEKGKDVELRCDPISGHTALYWYRQSLGQGLEFLIYFQGNSAPDKSGLPSDRFSAERTGGSVSTLTIQRTQQEDSAVYLCASSFDGQRPYEQYFGPGTRLTVT.

This rearrangement joins TRBV5-6 to TRBJ2-1, with TRBD2 as a possible D gene (5 bases). The V end lost 0 bases, the J end lost 0 bases, and 10 bases lay between the germline ends. Germline V lookup: CDR1 SGHDT, CDR2 YYEEEE. The CDR3 loop spans 16 amino acids. The CDR3 loop is CASSLARRSSYNEQFF. The CDR3 coding sequence is TGTGCCAGCAGCTTGGCGAGGAGGAGCTCCTACAATGAGCAGTTCTTC.

This clone was found once. The rearrangement links TRBV19 to TRBJ1-1, with TRBD1 identical over 10 bases. The CDR3 runs to 16 residues. Germline V gene lookup returns CDR1 LNHDA and CDR2 SQIVND (reference sequence). V trimming: 5 bases; J trimming: 5 bases; junction bases outside the gene matches: 11. CDR3 loop: CASSYGQGGGGTEAFF. The CDR3 DNA reads as TGTGCCAGTAGTTACGGACAGGGGGGAGGTGGGACTGAAGCTTTCTTT.

In DNA form, the CDR3 reads TGTGCCAGCAGCTGGGCTAGCGGGAGCGGAGAGACCCAGTACTTC. This codes for CASSWASGSGETQYF. This sequence joins TRBV7-2 and TRBJ2-5, with 10 bases matching TRBD2. V dropped 4 bases and J dropped 4; count of bases not matched to a gene: 6. In germline, CDR1 is SGHTA, CDR2 FQGNSA. This CDR3 contains 15 residues.

The chain employs TRBV7-2 and TRBJ1-3; a weak D match, TRBD1 (5 bases). The CDR3 is 15 residues long. The V end lost 5 bases, the J end lost 0 bases, and 11 bases lay between the germline ends. CDR1 SGHTA and CDR2 FQGNSA come from the germline V gene. The CDR3 nucleotides are TGTGCCAGCAGCAATCCGGGACTCTCTGGAAACACCATATATTTT. Protein: CASSNPGLSGNTIYF.

This clone came up once. The CDR3 coding sequence is TGTGCCAGCAGCCCAGCCCCGGGACAGGGGGACCCCTACGAGCAGTACTTC. Translating gives CASSPAPGQGDPYEQYF. The chain links TRBV5-4 to TRBJ2-7; TRBD1 aligns across 11 bases. The V and J ends lost 4 bases and 2 bases, in that order; junction bases with no gene match: 11. Germline loops: CDR1 SGHNT, CDR2 YYREEE (reference sequence). The CDR3 totals 17 residues.

V usage is TRBV3-1 (or the pseudogene TRBV3-2) and J usage is TRBJ2-5; tentative D call: TRBD1 (5 bases). V was shortened by 4 bases and J by 3 bases, with 15 bases between the two germline ends. CDR1 LGHDT and CDR2 YNNKEL come from the germline V gene (reference sequence). The CDR3 totals 15 residues. This CDR3 is CASSPSTTREETQYF. The CDR3 DNA is TGTGCCAGCAGCCCCTCCACGACCAGGGAAGAGACCCAGTACTTC.